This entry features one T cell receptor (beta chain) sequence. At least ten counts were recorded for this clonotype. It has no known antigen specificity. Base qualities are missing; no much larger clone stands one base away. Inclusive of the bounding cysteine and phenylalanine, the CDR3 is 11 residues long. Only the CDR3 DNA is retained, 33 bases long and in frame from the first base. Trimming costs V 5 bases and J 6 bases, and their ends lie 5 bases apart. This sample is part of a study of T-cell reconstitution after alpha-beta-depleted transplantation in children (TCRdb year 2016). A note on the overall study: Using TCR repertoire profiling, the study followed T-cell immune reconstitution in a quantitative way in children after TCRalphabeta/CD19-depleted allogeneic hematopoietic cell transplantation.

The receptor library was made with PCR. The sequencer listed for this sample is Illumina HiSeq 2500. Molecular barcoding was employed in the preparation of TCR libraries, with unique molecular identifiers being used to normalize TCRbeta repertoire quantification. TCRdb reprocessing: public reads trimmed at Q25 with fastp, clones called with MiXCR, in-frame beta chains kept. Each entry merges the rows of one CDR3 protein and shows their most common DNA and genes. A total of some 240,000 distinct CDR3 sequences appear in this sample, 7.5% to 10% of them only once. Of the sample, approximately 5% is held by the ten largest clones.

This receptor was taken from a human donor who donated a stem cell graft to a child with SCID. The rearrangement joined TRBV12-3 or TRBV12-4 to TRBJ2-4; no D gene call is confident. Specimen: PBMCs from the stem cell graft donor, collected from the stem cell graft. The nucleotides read TGTGCCAGCAGTCGAACAAACATTCAGTACTTC. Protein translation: CASSRTNIQYF.